This T cell receptor beta chain was recorded in a study of post-analysis software for immune sequencing data. Concerning this clonotype: Antigen unknown.

CDR1 and CDR2 (germline): SEHNR, FQNEAQ (reference sequence). Trimming removed 5 bases at V and 3 bases at J, with 13 bases between. The length of the CDR3 is 14 residues. Study-wide points: Relative to controls, patients had roughly five TRBV segments at higher frequency, with TRBV5-6, TRBV5-1 and TRBV20-1 among these.

Prepared libraries of TCR beta cDNA carried unique molecular identifiers. TCRdb passed the PCR reads through MiXCR, listing each CDR3 protein once. The sample includes about 540,000 distinct CDR3 sequences, 30% to 40% seen only once; the top ten take approximately 6%. V and J are TRBV7-9 and TRBJ2-5; no firm D call. This receptor was obtained from a girl younger than 18 with multiple sclerosis. Sequenced input: blood. DNA for the CDR3: TGTGCCAGCAGCCTGCTTATTAGGGAAGAGACCCAGTACTTC. Protein sequence: CASSLLIREETQYF.